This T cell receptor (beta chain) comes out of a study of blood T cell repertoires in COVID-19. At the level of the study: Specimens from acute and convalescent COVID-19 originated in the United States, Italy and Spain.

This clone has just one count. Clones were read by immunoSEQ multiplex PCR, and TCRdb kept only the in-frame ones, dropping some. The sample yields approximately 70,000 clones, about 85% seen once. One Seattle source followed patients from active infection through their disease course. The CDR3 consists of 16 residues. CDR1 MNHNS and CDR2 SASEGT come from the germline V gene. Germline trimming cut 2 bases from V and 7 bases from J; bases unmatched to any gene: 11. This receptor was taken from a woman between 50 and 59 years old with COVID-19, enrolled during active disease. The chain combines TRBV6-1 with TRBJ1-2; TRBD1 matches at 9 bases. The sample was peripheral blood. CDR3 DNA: TGTGCCAGCAGTGAATTACGGGGGACAGGGATTTCTGGCTACACCTTC. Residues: CASSELRGTGISGYTF.